The entry that follows covers one T cell receptor beta chain sequence. Germline CDR1 reads PRHDT; CDR2 reads FYEKMQ (reference sequence). CDR3 length: 15 residues. Trimming took off 3 bases at V and 4 bases at J, with 13 bases between the two ends. The data stem from a study of T cell responses to AZD1222 COVID-19 vaccine. Generated by immunoSEQ multiplex PCR, the TCRdb table keeps only in-frame clones and is missing some. The sample includes 140,000 to 150,000 clones, roughly 92% of them seen just once. This sequence joins TRBV13 and TRBJ1-3; D possibly corresponds to TRBD1 (6 bases). This TCR was recovered from an adult in good health. The sequencing used peripheral blood, collected on day 0 of AZD1222 vaccination. CDR3 in DNA: TGTGCCAGCAGCTTCACAGGGAAATTAGGAAACACCATATATTTT. Its translation is CASSFTGKLGNTIYF. Full variable domain (remainder filled in from reference TRBV13 and TRBJ1-3): AAGVIQSPRHLIKEKRETATLKCYPIPRHDTVYWYQQGPGQDPQFLISFYEKMQSDKGSIPDRFSAQQFSDYHSELNMSSLELGDSALYFCASSFTGKLGNTIYFGEGSWLTVV.